Each of the 12 T cell receptor beta chains below was sequenced from the same sample in a study of T cells expressing NK-cell markers (dated by TCRdb to the early 2020s). Libraries were constructed by 5' RACE. The reads were generated on an Illumina HiSeq 2000. With the reads reprocessed by TCRdb, a single entry stands for each CDR3 protein sequence and no DNA is reported. The sample table records about 550,000 distinct CDR3 sequences. Approximately 3.6% of the sample goes to the ten largest clones. Sequenced: blood T cells: a sorted CD56 or NKG2C T cell subset, CD4+ or CD8+ T cells, or bulk PBMC T cells (not recorded which). The source of these receptors is a man aged 18 to 30 in good health. Donor details come from another sample of the same person, matched by shared clones.

The rearrangement links TRBV6-1 to TRBJ2-5; no DNA is available, so the TRBD2 call from TCRdb remains unchecked. The germline gives CDR1 MNHNS, CDR2 SASEGT. The CDR3 is made up of 14 amino acids. CDR3 protein: CASTAHGSYETQYF.

This chain links TRBV5-1 with TRBJ1-5. The CDR3 loop spans 14 amino acids. Germline CDR1 is SGHRS and CDR2 is YFSETQ. The CDR3 protein is CARRQSHSNQPQHF.

The chain carries TRBV24-1 and TRBJ2-5; TCRdb reports TRBD1, a call that lacks DNA to check it against. In germline, CDR1 is KGHDR, CDR2 SFDVKD. The CDR3 has 13 residues. The CDR3 loop is CATSLQGTETQYF.

V usage is TRBV10-3 and J usage is TRBJ2-1. This CDR3 region has 13 residues. Per the germline V gene, CDR1 is ENHRY and CDR2 is SYGVKD. CDR3 protein: CAIRPASYNEQFF.

The rearrangement links TRBV10-3 to TRBJ2-1; TCRdb returns TRBD2, unconfirmable since there is no DNA. This CDR3 is 16 amino acids long. Germline lookup yields CDR1 ENHRY and CDR2 SYGVKD. The CDR3 sequence: CAINTGLAGGPHEQFF.

The chain has TRBV29-1 and TRBJ2-3; without DNA, the TCRdb call of TRBD2 cannot be checked. The germline gives CDR1 SQVTM, CDR2 ANQGSEA. The CDR3 has 14 residues. The chain's CDR3 is CSVEWGSGWDTQYF.

This chain joins TRBV29-1 and TRBJ1-4; checking the TCRdb D call of TRBD1 is not possible without DNA. The V gene's germline CDR1 is SQVTM and CDR2 ANQGSEA. The CDR3 runs 12 residues. The chain's CDR3 is CSVGRGDEKLFF. Variable domain in full (rest from reference TRBV29-1 and TRBJ1-4): SAVISQKPSRDICQRGTSLTIQCQVDSQVTMMFWYRQQPGQSLTLIATANQGSEATYESGFVIDKFPISRPNLTFSTLTVSNMSPEDSSIYLCSVGRGDEKLFFGSGTQLSVL.

The V and J genes are TRBV24-1 and TRBJ1-2; TCRdb selects TRBD1, and the lack of DNA leaves this call unchecked. The CDR3 has 13 amino acids. Germline V gene lookup returns CDR1 KGHDR and CDR2 SFDVKD. The CDR3 region is CATSSLQGRGYTF.

The chain combines TRBV6-6 with TRBJ2-1; the D call from TCRdb, TRBD1, cannot be confirmed without DNA. The germline gives CDR1 MNHNY, CDR2 SVGAGI (reference sequence). The CDR3 sequence is 12 residues long. CDR3 sequence: CASSKQGTEQFF.

The rearrangement joins TRBV9 to TRBJ2-5; TCRdb's D gene call, TRBD1, goes unchecked for lack of DNA. This CDR3 is 15 amino acids long. Germline CDR1 is SGDLS and CDR2 is YYNGEE. The CDR3 region is CASSVSGRGQETQYF. Filled out from reference TRBV9 and TRBJ2-5, the complete variable domain reads DSGVTQTPKHLITATGQRVTLRCSPRSGDLSVYWYQQSLDQGLQFLIQYYNGEERAKGNILERFSAQQFPDLHSELNLSSLELGDSALYFCASSVSGRGQETQYFGPGTRLLVL.

The chain joins TRBV21-1 to TRBJ2-1; as DNA is missing, the TRBD2 call by TCRdb cannot be tested. TRBV21-1 is a pseudogene locus. The CDR3 has 19 amino acids. This chain's CDR3 is CASSTMTSGRQLQYNEQFF.

The chain carries TRBV7-3 and TRBJ2-7; TCRdb calls TRBD2, which cannot be checked without DNA. Germline CDR1 SGHTA, CDR2 FQGTGA. The CDR3 has 15 amino acids. The chain's CDR3 is CASSLQAGGGGEQYF. The entire variable domain, with the rest obtained from reference TRBV7-3 and TRBJ2-7, is as follows: GAGVSQTPSNKVTEKGKYVELRCDPISGHTALYWYRQSLGQGPEFLIYFQGTGAADDSGLPNDRFFAVRPEGSVSTLKIQRTERGDSAVYLCASSLQAGGGGEQYFGPGTRLTVT.